The clone carrying this T cell receptor beta chain has at least ten counts. No antigen is known for it. This entry is derived from a study of T cells in Graves' hyperthyroidism and ophthalmopathy. Overall study results and limits: In validation, the model predicted ophthalmopathy. These predictions came a median about 6.8 months before onset.

V shed 7 bases and J shed 3 bases, with 16 bases lying between them. The CDR3 is 14 amino acids. Per germline, CDR1 SNHLY and CDR2 FYNNEI. Clinical symptoms, serum thyroxine and TRAb, thyroid ultrasound and orbital computed tomography were used for the diagnoses. The source of the PBMCs was more than 9.5 ml of fresh peripheral blood. RNA transcripts gave rise to amplified TCR beta CDR3 regions. In the first-round RT-PCR of the TCR CDR3, the HTBI primer set was used. TCRdb re-derived calls from the multiplex PCR reads in MiXCR, one entry per CDR3 protein. This table holds around 350,000 distinct CDR3 sequences, 13% to 15% found once.

The sample comprised blood. The TCR originated in a woman aged 55-69 years with Graves' ophthalmopathy. The rearrangement links TRBV2 to TRBJ2-7, with TRBD1 as a possible D gene (6 bases). DNA for the CDR3: TGTGCCAGCATCGAAGGGCAGGGGCACTACGAGCAGTACTTC. Residues: CASIEGQGHYEQYF.